Here is one T cell receptor (beta chain) with its context. The CDR3 spans 17 residues. CDR1 and CDR2 from the germline V gene are SGHRS and YFSETQ. The data were produced by immunoSEQ multiplex PCR, yet TCRdb's version contains in-frame clones alone and is incomplete. The profile shows 30,000 or so clones, around nine tenths of them singletons. This sample is drawn from a study of T cell changes during pregnancy in multiple sclerosis. The sample was CD8+ T cells from peripheral blood mononuclear cells, taken in the first trimester of pregnancy. This sequence originates from a female donor with multiple sclerosis, enrolled in a pregnancy study. The rearrangement uses TRBV5-1 and TRBJ2-5, with 10 bases matching TRBD1. The DNA matches TRBJ2-7 better at its end, which makes the J call doubtful. The CDR3 is CASSLVPGQGSTYEQYF. Written as DNA, the CDR3 is TGCGCCAGCAGCTTGGTGCCGGGACAGGGGTCCACCTACGAGCAGTACTTC.